This TCR beta chain originates from a study of a mutant IDH1 vaccine in newly diagnosed glioma. Study-wide context: Treated patients showed a male proportion of about 60%, a female proportion of approximately 40%, and a mean age of around 40 years. Pretreatment consisted of radiotherapy, temozolomide, or both, with most receiving both.

Clones were sequenced by immunoSEQ multiplex PCR, and TCRdb holds only the in-frame ones, with some missing. The data contain tens of thousands of clones, approximately 85% of them singletons. J gave up 9 bases and V 7 bases, and 11 bases lay outside the gene matches. Looked up from germline, CDR1 is MNHNY and CDR2 is SVGAGI (reference sequence). This CDR3 contains 14 residues. A note on this clone: Antigen: not known.

Time point indicated: week 23, last vaccination. One vaccine dose held 300 ug of mutant IDH1 20-mer peptide and came with topical imiquimod. V gene TRBV6-6 combines with J gene TRBJ2-7, with 11 bases aligning to TRBD1. The sequence came from a woman between 50 and 59 years old with glioma. The sample was PBMCs, taken from a glioma patient whose treatment included an IDH1 peptide vaccine. CDR3 bases: TGTGCCAGCACTACACCGGGACAGGGGGTGAGGCAGTACTTC. It encodes CASTTPGQGVRQYF.